Listed below are T cell receptor beta chains from one sample, sequenced in a study of Ad26.COV2.S vaccination and SARS-CoV-2 variants. Data came from immunoSEQ multiplex PCR; TCRdb stores just in-frame clones and leaves some out. Here the sample spans some 340,000 clones, roughly 84% being singletons. The source was peripheral blood, collected in a trial of Ad26.COV2.S vaccine versus placebo. All receptors come from a person aged 18-65 years who received the Ad26.COV2.S COVID-19 vaccine or a placebo. The CDR3 runs from the conserved cysteine through the conserved F or W. Size is omitted from some rows. Given values are once, few, many or a class for expanded clones.

j_gene: TRBJ1-5; abundance: NA; v_gene: TRBV19; CDR3aa: CASSRTAARQPQHF
j_gene: TRBJ2-3; abundance: NA; v_gene: TRBV24-1; CDR3aa: CATSDPQQGPGGDTQYF
j_gene: TRBJ2-1; abundance: NA; v_gene: TRBV2; CDR3aa: CASSDRRGANEQFF
j_gene: TRBJ1-2; abundance: NA; v_gene: TRBV27; CDR3aa: CASSPGRGTGNPYGYTF
j_gene: TRBJ2-2; abundance: NA; v_gene: TRBV20-1; CDR3aa: CSANELNTGELFF
j_gene: TRBJ2-3; abundance: NA; v_gene: TRBV5-1; CDR3aa: CASSLGWVGSGTDTQYF
j_gene: TRBJ1-1; abundance: NA; v_gene: TRBV4-3; CDR3aa: CASSQGAHRTAEAFF
j_gene: TRBJ1-6; abundance: NA; v_gene: TRBV10-2; CDR3aa: CASSESGNRERSPLHF
j_gene: TRBJ2-7; abundance: NA; v_gene: TRBV12-3/TRBV12-4; CDR3aa: CASNLAGSYEQYF
j_gene: TRBJ2-1; abundance: NA; v_gene: TRBV6-5; CDR3aa: CASSSTTGPPYNEQFF
j_gene: TRBJ2-3; abundance: NA; v_gene: TRBV24-1; CDR3aa: CATGHGDSTDTQYF
j_gene: TRBJ1-2; abundance: NA; v_gene: TRBV2; CDR3aa: CASSEGDRVGYTF
j_gene: TRBJ1-2; abundance: NA; v_gene: TRBV27; CDR3aa: CASSPRNRVDFWYGYTF
j_gene: TRBJ1-2; abundance: once; v_gene: TRBV29-1; CDR3aa: CSAPLGGYGYTF
j_gene: TRBJ2-5; abundance: large; v_gene: TRBV6-6; CDR3aa: CASTWTAEETQYF
j_gene: TRBJ1-1; abundance: NA; v_gene: TRBV18; CDR3aa: CASSPFPGYTEAFF
j_gene: TRBJ1-4; abundance: NA; v_gene: TRBV2; CDR3aa: CASSEGTGVNEKLFF
j_gene: TRBJ2-1; abundance: NA; v_gene: TRBV6-2/TRBV6-3; CDR3aa: CASSPREKFYPSSYNEQFF
j_gene: TRBJ1-5; abundance: NA; v_gene: TRBV7-8; CDR3aa: CASSPGTGVYSNQPQHF
j_gene: TRBJ1-3; abundance: many; v_gene: TRBV2; CDR3aa: CASRGTNSGNTIYF
j_gene: TRBJ1-1; abundance: once; v_gene: TRBV21-1; CDR3aa: CASSKVLGQSNTEAFF
j_gene: TRBJ2-7; abundance: NA; v_gene: TRBV6-6; CDR3aa: CASSPTPSAYEQYF
j_gene: TRBJ1-3; abundance: NA; v_gene: TRBV19; CDR3aa: CASSRGEEQGNTIYF
j_gene: TRBJ2-7; abundance: NA; v_gene: TRBV3-1/TRBV3-2; CDR3aa: CASSQGPGSHKDEQYF
j_gene: TRBJ1-4; abundance: NA; v_gene: TRBV4-3; CDR3aa: CASSQRELIGEKLFF
j_gene: TRBJ1-1; abundance: NA; v_gene: TRBV2; CDR3aa: CASSERQVGRTEAFF
j_gene: TRBJ1-1; abundance: NA; v_gene: TRBV9; CDR3aa: CASSPRVDTEAFF
j_gene: TRBJ1-2; abundance: few; v_gene: TRBV11-2; CDR3aa: CASSFTGTVGYTF
j_gene: TRBJ1-4; abundance: NA; v_gene: TRBV5-4; CDR3aa: CASRSRVVFEANEKLFF
j_gene: TRBJ2-1; abundance: NA; v_gene: TRBV6-2/TRBV6-3; CDR3aa: CASSFPWSGGVNEQFF
j_gene: TRBJ2-7; abundance: once; v_gene: TRBV15; CDR3aa: CATSREKQGPYEQYF
j_gene: TRBJ1-1; abundance: NA; v_gene: TRBV5-8; CDR3aa: CASRLRGAEGAFF
j_gene: TRBJ1-5; abundance: NA; v_gene: TRBV2; CDR3aa: CASSEIGASLGGMNQPQHF
j_gene: TRBJ1-2; abundance: NA; v_gene: TRBV4-3; CDR3aa: CASSQTAGDSIYYGYTF
j_gene: TRBJ1-2; abundance: NA; v_gene: TRBV19; CDR3aa: CASSMNSYGYTF
j_gene: TRBJ2-7; abundance: NA; v_gene: TRBV4-1; CDR3aa: CASSQLLEVRTVYEQYF
j_gene: TRBJ2-7; abundance: NA; v_gene: TRBV5-5; CDR3aa: CASSLGSGTGFYEQYF
j_gene: TRBJ2-7; abundance: few; v_gene: TRBV6-2/TRBV6-3; CDR3aa: CASSYGGRAYSYEQYF
j_gene: TRBJ2-5; abundance: NA; v_gene: TRBV9; CDR3aa: CASSVEGTVQETQYF
j_gene: TRBJ2-7; abundance: NA; v_gene: TRBV6-5; CDR3aa: CASSSGVRGPYEQYF
j_gene: TRBJ2-2; abundance: NA; v_gene: TRBV7-9; CDR3aa: CASSSRRGAGNGELFF
j_gene: TRBJ1-5; abundance: NA; v_gene: TRBV12-3/TRBV12-4; CDR3aa: CASLRQDGQPQHF
j_gene: TRBJ1-4; abundance: NA; v_gene: TRBV18; CDR3aa: CASSPNVVDVGEKLFF
j_gene: TRBJ2-3; abundance: NA; v_gene: TRBV13; CDR3aa: CASSLRQTGPSGIGTQYF
j_gene: TRBJ2-1; abundance: NA; v_gene: TRBV4-3; CDR3aa: CASSPGTSSYNEQFF
j_gene: TRBJ2-1; abundance: NA; v_gene: TRBV6-1; CDR3aa: CASSEWKGEQFF
j_gene: TRBJ2-5; abundance: NA; v_gene: TRBV11-2; CDR3aa: CASSLGAGETQYF
j_gene: TRBJ2-1; abundance: once; v_gene: TRBV7-3; CDR3aa: CASSFQPTSSYNEQFF
j_gene: TRBJ2-5; abundance: NA; v_gene: TRBV7-2; CDR3aa: CASSQPVGSETQYF
j_gene: TRBJ1-1; abundance: NA; v_gene: TRBV4-3; CDR3aa: CASSQGGVIGTEAFF
j_gene: TRBJ1-2; abundance: once; v_gene: TRBV23-1; CDR3aa: CASSFLRGQGFGYTF
j_gene: TRBJ2-3; abundance: NA; v_gene: TRBV10-1; CDR3aa: CASSRDYTDTQYF
j_gene: TRBJ1-1; abundance: NA; v_gene: TRBV5-1; CDR3aa: CASSSGQGNTEAFF
j_gene: TRBJ2-2; abundance: NA; v_gene: TRBV29-1; CDR3aa: CSVGGQGRDTGELFF
j_gene: TRBJ2-3; abundance: once; v_gene: TRBV5-6; CDR3aa: CASSLVGPQYF
j_gene: TRBJ1-3; abundance: few; v_gene: TRBV2; CDR3aa: CASSEALLQGARGNTIYF
j_gene: TRBJ2-2; abundance: NA; v_gene: TRBV5-4; CDR3aa: CASSLKSENTGELFF
j_gene: TRBJ1-5; abundance: few; v_gene: TRBV7-9; CDR3aa: CASSSDRGYQPQHF
j_gene: TRBJ2-1; abundance: NA; v_gene: TRBV5-4; CDR3aa: CASSQQGYEQFF
j_gene: TRBJ2-7; abundance: NA; v_gene: TRBV7-2; CDR3aa: CASSLERSYEQYF